Following are 11 T cell receptor beta chains from one sample sequenced in a study of graft-versus-host responses after intestinal transplantation. The antigens for these receptors are not known. Using immunoSEQ multiplex PCR, the repertoire was profiled, and TCRdb retains in-frame clones only, with some absent. This sample has about 85,000 clones; approximately 90% occur once, and the top ten carry 7.6%. Sequenced material: unstimulated CD8+ T cells sorted from spleen or lymph node cells, taken before transplant. The receptors come from a human donor who was the organ donor for an intestinal transplant.

The chain links TRBV4-1 to TRBJ1-1; D perhaps matches TRBD1 (5 bases). V lost 0 bases to trimming and J lost 8 bases, with 10 bases between them. There are 13 residues in the CDR3. Germline CDR1 reads MGHRA; CDR2 reads YSYEKL. CDR3 DNA: TGCGCCAGCAGCCAAGATGGGGCATCCGAAGCTTTCTTT. It yields the protein CASSQDGASEAFF.

The chain recombines TRBV11-1 with TRBJ2-3, with 7 bases aligning to TRBD2. The J segment lost 0 bases and the V segment lost 3 bases, leaving 6 bases of the junction unmatched. From germline, CDR1 is SGHAT and CDR2 FQDESV (reference sequence). The CDR3 is 16 residues long. The CDR3 protein is CASSFWRGSSTDTQYF. CDR3 in DNA: TGTGCCAGCAGCTTCTGGCGGGGGAGCAGCACAGATACGCAGTATTTT.

V and J are TRBV14 and TRBJ2-1; 9 bases agree with TRBD1. From germline, CDR1 is SGHDN and CDR2 FVKESK. The CDR3 is made up of 16 amino acids. Losses at the gene ends were 5 bases for V and 2 bases for J; bases not matched to a gene: 7. The chain's CDR3 is CASSGGTGRPYNEQFF. CDR3 DNA sequence: TGTGCCAGCAGCGGAGGGACAGGGCGACCCTACAATGAGCAGTTCTTC.

The genes are TRBV29-1 and TRBJ2-1, with D unclear. The CDR3 is 15 amino acids. V lost 5 bases, J lost 2 bases, and 16 bases lay in between. Germline-derived CDR1 and CDR2 are SQVTM and ANQGSEA. DNA of the CDR3: TGCAGCGTTCGGTGGCTCAAGAAGCCCTACAATGAGCAGTTCTTC. Translated, it gives CSVRWLKKPYNEQFF.

The DNA of the CDR3 is TGTGCCAGCACTCCTCGATCCCCCCTTACTAGCGTCGGCTCCTACGAGCAGTACTTC. The encoded protein is CASTPRSPLTSVGSYEQYF. The rearrangement joins TRBV28 to TRBJ2-7, with TRBD2 matching over 7 bases. The CDR3 has 19 residues. Germline V gives CDR1 MDHEN, CDR2 SYDVKM. With 7 bases clipped from V and 0 bases from J, the junction kept 21 bases outside the gene matches. Together with reference TRBV28 and TRBJ2-7, the CDR3 gives the full variable domain: DVKVTQSSRYLVKRTGEKVFLECVQDMDHENMFWYRQDPGLGLRLIYFSYDVKMKEKGDIPEGYSVSREKKERFSLILESASTNQTSMYLCASTPRSPLTSVGSYEQYFGPGTRLTVT.

The genes are TRBV7-9 and TRBJ1-1; weak D call: TRBD1 (5 bases). The CDR3 extends over 16 amino acids. Germline V gives CDR1 SEHNR, CDR2 FQNEAQ (reference sequence). Trimming pared 2 bases from V and 2 bases from J, leaving 15 bases between. CDR3 sequence reads: CASSLYHDRGNTEAFF. The CDR3, as DNA: TGTGCCAGCAGCTTATATCATGACAGAGGAAACACTGAAGCTTTCTTT.

The chain has TRBV7-9 and TRBJ1-1, with D perhaps TRBD1 (6 bases). Germline values: CDR1 SEHNR, CDR2 FQNEAQ (reference sequence). This CDR3 has 11 amino acids. Trimming left V 4 bases short and J 6 bases short, with 6 bases between. The DNA for the CDR3 is TGTGCCAGCAGCTCAGGGGCTGAAGCTTTCTTT. Protein product: CASSSGAEAFF. Looking up the rest from reference TRBV7-9 and TRBJ1-1 gives the full variable domain: DTGVSQNPRHKITKRGQNVTFRCDPISEHNRLYWYRQTLGQGPEFLTYFQNEAQLEKSRLLSDRFSAERPKGSFSTLEIQRTEQGDSAMYLCASSSGAEAFFGQGTRLTVV.

The V call is TRBV5-8, the J call TRBJ1-1; no clear D gene. The CDR3 has 14 amino acids. The V end lost 7 bases, the J end lost 5 bases, and 18 bases lay between the germline ends. The germline V gene has CDR1 SGHTS and CDR2 YDEGEE. The DNA of the CDR3 is TGTGCCAGCGTATTACCGAGGTTTGGAACTGAAGCTTTCTTT. This encodes CASVLPRFGTEAFF. Full variable domain (rest looked up from reference TRBV5-8 and TRBJ1-1): EAGVTQSPTHLIKTRGQQATLRCSPISGHTSVYWYQQALGLGLQFLLWYDEGEERNRGNFPPRFSGRQFPNYSSELNVNALELEDSALYLCASVLPRFGTEAFFGQGTRLTVV.

The gene calls are TRBV9 and TRBJ2-3, with D unresolved. V was shortened by 3 bases and J by 2 bases, with 7 bases between the two germline ends. The germline gives CDR1 SGDLS, CDR2 YYNGEE. The CDR3 consists of 13 residues. The CDR3 sequence: CASSAPFTDTQYF. DNA for the CDR3: TGTGCCAGCAGCGCCCCTTTCACAGATACGCAGTATTTT.

This clone has just one count. The chain is built from TRBV19 and TRBJ1-5; the D is unclear. CDR3 length equals 14 residues. The V end was cut by 1 base, the J end by 5 bases, with 9 bases between. In germline, CDR1 is LNHDA, CDR2 SQIVND (reference sequence). The CDR3 sequence: CASSIVGYHQPQHF. Written as DNA, the CDR3 is TGTGCCAGTAGTATAGTTGGGTACCATCAGCCCCAGCATTTT.

V is TRBV5-1 and J is TRBJ1-2, with unresolved D. Germline V gives CDR1 SGHRS, CDR2 YFSETQ. The CDR3 extends over 14 amino acids. The V and J ends lost 3 bases and 4 bases respectively, with 13 bases between them. The CDR3 reads CASSSAGRTYGYTF. CDR3 DNA sequence: TGCGCCAGCAGCTCCGCGGGCAGGACCTATGGCTACACCTTC.